The present TCR beta chain was sequenced within a study of pediatric ulcerative colitis. Overall study results and limits: All ulcerative colitis patients, but no controls, carried two rectal clonotypes. Blood-derived T cells may be present in rectal pinch biopsies. Total lymphocyte DNA, not sorted subsets, was the template. Ulcerative colitis patients shared more blood-rectal clones than controls.

TCRdb's copy holds only in-frame clones and misses some; the assay was immunoSEQ multiplex PCR. The sample lists tens of thousands of clones, 81% occurring once. Trimming left V 2 bases short and J 5 bases short, with 8 bases between. The CDR3 has 12 residues. The germline CDR1 and CDR2 sequences are GTSNPN and SVGIG (reference sequence). During colonoscopy, one to two rectal pinch biopsies were collected. Concerning this clone itself: The antigen remains undetermined.

Sequences were obtained from gut tissue. The clonotype comes from a boy aged 5-17 years with mild ulcerative colitis. The gene calls are TRBV30 and TRBJ2-3, with D hard to call. The CDR3 protein is CAWSSLEDTQYF. The CDR3 nucleotides read TGTGCCTGGAGTTCCCTGGAAGATACGCAGTATTTT.